The T cell receptor (beta chain) under discussion was sequenced for a study of T cells after yellow fever vaccination. Via MiXCR, TCRdb re-called the 5' RACE reads, giving one row per CDR3 protein. The sample yields some 49,000 distinct CDR3 sequences, more than 6% seen once. With V trimmed by 5 bases and J by 2 bases, 6 bases remained unmatched. Per the germline V gene, CDR1 is SQVTM and CDR2 is ANQGSEA. This CDR3 has 13 amino acids. The rearrangement uses TRBV29-1 and TRBJ2-7, with 7 positions matching TRBD1. This TCR was sampled from a man aged 25-45 years who received the YFV17D yellow fever vaccine. Sample: PBMCs, either bulk or a sorted T-cell subset (CD4+, CD8+, memory, or dextramer-sorted; not recorded which), taken 45 days after the yellow fever booster vaccination. The CDR3 region has the DNA TGCAGCGTTACCGACAGGGACCCCTACGAGCAGTACTTC. This codes for CSVTDRDPYEQYF.